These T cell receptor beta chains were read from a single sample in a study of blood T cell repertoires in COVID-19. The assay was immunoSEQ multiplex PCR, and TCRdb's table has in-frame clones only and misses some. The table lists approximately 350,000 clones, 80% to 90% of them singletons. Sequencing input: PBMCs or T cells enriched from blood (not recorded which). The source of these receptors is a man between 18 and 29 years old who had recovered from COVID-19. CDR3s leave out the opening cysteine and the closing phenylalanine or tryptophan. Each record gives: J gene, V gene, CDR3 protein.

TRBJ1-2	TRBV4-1	ASSQDEGRNYGYT
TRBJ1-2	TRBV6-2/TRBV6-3	ASSYWDRDGYT
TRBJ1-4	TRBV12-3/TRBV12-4	ASRAEAEKLF
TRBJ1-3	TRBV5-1	ASSLGSGGNTIY
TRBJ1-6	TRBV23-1	ASTVSPLH
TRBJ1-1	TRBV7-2	ASSSLRGGEAEAF
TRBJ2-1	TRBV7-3	ASSPLGTGNNEQF
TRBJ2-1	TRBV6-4	ASIHPGGQFNEQF
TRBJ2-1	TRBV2	ASSRRGSYNEQF
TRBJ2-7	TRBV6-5	ASSYSGQGSEQY
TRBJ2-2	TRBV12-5	ASGLPGPGVYNTGELF
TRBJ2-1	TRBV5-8	ASSLGVDSYNEQF
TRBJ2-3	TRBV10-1	ASSDRTGGTDTQY
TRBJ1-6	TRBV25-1	ASSTGVSYNSPLH
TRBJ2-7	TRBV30	AWSPGLAGSYEQY
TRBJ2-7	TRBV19	ASSIYHRGVDEQY
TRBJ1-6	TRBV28	ASSTLGQGGSPLH
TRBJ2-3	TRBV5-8	ASSAPGPGLAGTWY
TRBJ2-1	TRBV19	ASSIVGSGAWDEQF
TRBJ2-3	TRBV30	AGGVAGYTDTQY
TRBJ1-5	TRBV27	ASRRTGRSNQPQH
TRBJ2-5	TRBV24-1	ATSVSGREGRETQY
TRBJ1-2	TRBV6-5	ASSYRGSSYGYT
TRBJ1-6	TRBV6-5	ASSYSPASQGSPLH
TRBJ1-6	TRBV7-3	ASSAVGGGGSPLH
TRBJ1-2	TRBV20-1	SAGRDHGYT
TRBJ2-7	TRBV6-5	ASGGTGFDDEQY
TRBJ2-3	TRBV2	ASRPGQLTDTQY
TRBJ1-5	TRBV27	ASSLGVGGQPQH
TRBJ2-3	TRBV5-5	ASSLHFPSPDTQY
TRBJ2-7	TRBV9	ASSPGSGPYEQY
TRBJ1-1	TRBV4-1	ASRGLLRNTEAF
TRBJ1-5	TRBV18	ASSPPYSAQPQH
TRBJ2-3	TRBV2	ASGVQGRGTDTQY
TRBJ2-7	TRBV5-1	ASSLSGQERLYEQY
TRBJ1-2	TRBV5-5	ASSSSGTVGKGYGYT
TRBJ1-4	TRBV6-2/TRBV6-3	ASSYQGAREKLF
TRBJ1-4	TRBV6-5	ASSSHRENEKLF
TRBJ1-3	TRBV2	AGDRGAFHSGNTIY
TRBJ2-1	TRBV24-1	ATSEGGMANEQF
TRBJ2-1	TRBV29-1	SVEGLNEQF
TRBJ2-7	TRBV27	ASSLKPAYEQY
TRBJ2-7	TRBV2	ASRSGGYEQY
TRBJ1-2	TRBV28	ASRITGDYGYT
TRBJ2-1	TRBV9	ASSGQLAGTYNEQF
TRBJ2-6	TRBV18	ASSPSSSGANVLT
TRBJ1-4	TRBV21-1	ASSPRQGSTNEKLF
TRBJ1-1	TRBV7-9	ASSLGAGNTEAF
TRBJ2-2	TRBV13	ASSSPGLEYSGELF
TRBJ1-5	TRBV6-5	ASSPTGERGQPQH
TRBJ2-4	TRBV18	ASSPPMFLGAKNIQY